The next 25 T cell receptor beta chains were all read from a single sample in a study of cytomegalovirus exposure and HLA in healthy donors. Assay: immunoSEQ multiplex PCR; the TCRdb copy retains only in-frame clones and omits some. The sample holds approximately 150,000 clones, about 82% seen once. Material for sequencing was PBMCs. Receptors were obtained from a man younger than 40 in good health and CMV-seropositive.

The V call is TRBV6-5, the J call TRBJ1-1; TRBD1 agrees at 8 bases. The germline V gene has CDR1 MNHEY and CDR2 SVGAGI. The V segment lost 7 bases and the J segment 0 bases; nucleotides outside the gene matches: 7. The CDR3 consists of 15 residues. The CDR3, as DNA: TGTGCCAGCAAACGACAGGGGTCCATGAACACTGAAGCTTTCTTT. Translating it yields CASKRQGSMNTEAFF.

This clone showed up just once. The chain uses TRBV27 and TRBJ2-7; maybe TRBD1 (6 bases). Germline-derived CDR1 and CDR2 are MNHEY and SMNVEV (reference sequence). V was trimmed by 1 base and J by 2 bases, leaving 12 bases between them. This CDR3 region has 15 residues. The CDR3 DNA sequence: TGTGCCAGCAGTTTATTCATGGACAGACCCTACGAGCAGTACTTC. Protein sequence: CASSLFMDRPYEQYF.

This clone came up a few times. This chain connects TRBV7-8 to TRBJ1-1; possibly TRBD1 for D (5 bases). Germline CDR1 reads SGHVS; CDR2 reads FQNEAQ. V was pared by 2 bases and J by 4 bases, with 14 bases between. This CDR3 contains 15 residues. CDR3: CASSLFRGGVTEAFF. The CDR3 nucleotides are TGTGCCAGCAGCTTATTTCGGGGAGGGGTCACTGAAGCTTTCTTT.

V gene TRBV18 combines with J gene TRBJ2-7; TRBD2 matches 12 bases. CDR1 and CDR2 (germline): KGHSH, LQKENI. The CDR3 extends over 16 amino acids. J gave up 7 bases and V 2 bases, and 9 bases lay outside the gene matches. The CDR3 DNA reads as TGTGCCAGCTCACCATTGACTAGCGGGGGTAAAGAAGAGCAGTACTTC. It is translated as CASSPLTSGGKEEQYF.

The gene calls are TRBV18 and TRBJ2-2; maybe TRBD1 (6 bases). This CDR3 contains 14 residues. V shed 3 bases and J shed 5 bases, with 10 bases lying between them. CDR1 and CDR2 (germline): KGHSH, LQKENI. The CDR3 spells CASSPNQGTGELFF. DNA of the CDR3: TGTGCCAGCTCACCTAATCAGGGGACCGGGGAGCTGTTTTTT.

V usage is TRBV6-1 and J usage is TRBJ2-2; TRBD2 agrees at 7 bases. Germline CDR1 is MNHNS and CDR2 is SASEGT. With V trimmed by 7 bases and J by 4 bases, 6 bases remained unmatched. This CDR3 region has 14 residues. CDR3: CASIRTRGTGELFF. The CDR3 DNA follows: TGTGCCAGCATCAGGACTAGGGGCACCGGGGAGCTGTTTTTT.

The V gene is TRBV5-1, the J gene TRBJ2-1; a weak D match, TRBD2 (5 bases). The CDR3 sequence is 15 residues long. V was shortened by 0 bases and J by 2 bases, with 9 bases between the two germline ends. Germline CDR1 reads SGHRS; CDR2 reads YFSETQ. The CDR3 DNA reads TGCGCCAGCAGCTTGGCCAGAGGGACCTACAATGAGCAGTTCTTC. Amino acids: CASSLARGTYNEQFF.

This chain uses TRBV10-3 with TRBJ1-4; D not certain. Germline V gene lookup returns CDR1 ENHRY and CDR2 SYGVKD. The CDR3 is 15 residues long. V was shortened by 3 bases and J by 0 bases, with 8 bases between the two germline ends. The CDR3 nucleotides are TGTGCCATCAGTGACCACACCGCAACTAATGAAAAACTGTTTTTT. This gives the protein CAISDHTATNEKLFF.

V usage is TRBV9 and J usage is TRBJ1-3; 9 bases align to TRBD1. Germline-derived CDR1 and CDR2 are SGDLS and YYNGEE. V lost 0 bases and J lost 8; bases outside the gene matches: 12. There are 17 residues in the CDR3. The CDR3: CASSVAVPGTGRDTIYF. Here the CDR3 DNA reads TGTGCCAGCAGCGTAGCAGTCCCCGGGACAGGGAGGGACACCATATATTTT.

V usage is TRBV4-2 and J usage is TRBJ2-5, with 7 bases matching TRBD2. V was clipped by 0 bases and J by 5 bases; unmatched bases: 6. Germline-derived CDR1 and CDR2 are LGHNA and YNFKEQ. This CDR3 region has 15 residues. The CDR3 sequence: CASSQDGGVRETQYF. CDR3 nucleotide sequence: TGTGCCAGCAGCCAAGATGGGGGGGTCAGGGAGACCCAGTACTTC.

The J gene is TRBJ2-1, the V gene TRBV7-9; D ambiguous. Deletions cut 2 bases from V and 6 bases from J, with 14 bases between. The CDR3 spans 15 residues. Germline V gives CDR1 SEHNR, CDR2 FQNEAQ (reference sequence). CDR3 sequence (DNA): TGTGCCAGCAGCTTATACACAGCTAAGATCAATGAGCAGTTCTTC. Translation gives CASSLYTAKINEQFF.

As regards this clone: Additional DNA sequences in this sample encode the identical CDR3. This chain connects TRBV4-1 to TRBJ2-7; 8 bases are a match to TRBD1. The germline gives CDR1 MGHRA, CDR2 YSYEKL. The CDR3 extends over 15 amino acids. V lost 3 bases and J lost 0; bases outside the gene matches: 4. The CDR3 protein is CASSQGGQGSYEQYF. The CDR3 DNA follows: TGCGCCAGCAGCCAGGGCGGACAGGGCTCCTACGAGCAGTACTTC.

J is TRBJ2-3 and V is TRBV4-1, with TRBD2 identical over 12 bases. This CDR3 comprises 17 residues. J lost 0 bases, V lost 4 bases, and 5 bases had no gene match. Germline V gene lookup returns CDR1 MGHRA and CDR2 YSYEKL. The CDR3 coding sequence is TGCGCCAGCAGCCGCCGACTAGCGGGGGTAAGCACAGATACGCAGTATTTT. This sequence encodes CASSRRLAGVSTDTQYF.

The V call is TRBV19, the J call TRBJ1-5; possibly TRBD1 for D (5 bases). Trimming took 5 bases from V and 0 from J, leaving 20 bases between them. Looked up from germline, CDR1 is LNHDA and CDR2 is SQIVND (reference sequence). This CDR3 is 18 amino acids long. The DNA of the CDR3 is TGTGCCAGTAGTCCACGCGGGGCCGGACGATATAGCAATCAGCCCCAGCATTTT. As protein: CASSPRGAGRYSNQPQHF.

This rearrangement joins TRBV7-8 to TRBJ2-1; 13 nucleotides line up with TRBD2. The germline gives CDR1 SGHVS, CDR2 FQNEAQ. The V and J ends lost 5 bases and 6 bases, in that order; junction bases with no gene match: 7. The CDR3 totals 16 residues. In DNA, the CDR3 is TGTGCCAGCAGCCCACAAGGGACTAGCGGGGTCAATGAGCAGTTCTTC. Protein product: CASSPQGTSGVNEQFF. The whole variable domain, remainder taken from reference TRBV7-8 and TRBJ2-1, is GAGVSQSPRYKVAKRGQDVALRCDPISGHVSLFWYQQALGQGPEFLTYFQNEAQLDKSGLPSDRFFAERPEGSVSTLKIQRTQQEDSAVYLCASSPQGTSGVNEQFFGPGTRLTVL.

This clone was detected a few times. In DNA form, the CDR3 reads TGTGCCAGCAGGTCCGCAGGGGGCGGAGATCAGCCCCAGCATTTT. This sequence encodes CASRSAGGGDQPQHF. The chain has TRBV5-5 and TRBJ1-5; 8 bases are shared with TRBD1. The CDR3 covers 15 residues. J was trimmed by 5 bases and V by 5 bases; bases with no gene match: 9. In germline, CDR1 is SGHKS, CDR2 YYEKEE (reference sequence).

V gene TRBV11-2 combines with J gene TRBJ2-5; D perhaps matches TRBD1 (6 bases). The length of the CDR3 is 12 residues. Germline V gene lookup returns CDR1 SGHAT and CDR2 FQNNGV. The ends were cut back, 5 bases at V and 5 bases at J, with 9 bases in the middle. For the CDR3, the DNA is TGTGCCAGCAGCCGAGACAGGGAGACCCAGTACTTC. It specifies CASSRDRETQYF.

The rearrangement joins TRBV30 to TRBJ2-5, with a weak D call TRBD1 (5 bases). The length of the CDR3 is 13 residues. Trimming stripped 2 bases from V and 4 bases from J, with 11 bases between. CDR1 GTSNPN and CDR2 SVGIG come from the germline V gene (reference sequence). CDR3 sequence reads: CAWSNSGPETQYF. Here the CDR3 DNA reads TGTGCCTGGAGTAACTCAGGGCCAGAGACCCAGTACTTC.

DNA for the CDR3: TGTGCCATCAGTGAGTCAGGGACTACGCGGATAAAGGAGACCCAGTACTTC. As protein: CAISESGTTRIKETQYF. V is TRBV10-3 and J is TRBJ2-5; 7 bases are shared with TRBD2. Trimming cost V 0 bases and J 5 bases; bases outside gene matches: 12. The germline V gene encodes CDR1 ENHRY and CDR2 SYGVKD. The CDR3 loop spans 17 amino acids.

The chain is built from TRBV7-9 and TRBJ2-7; no reliable D call. The germline V gene has CDR1 SEHNR and CDR2 FQNEAQ (reference sequence). The CDR3 sequence is 13 residues long. The V and J ends lost 1 base and 3 bases respectively, with 7 bases between them. The CDR3 spells CASSLVTVYEQYF. In DNA, the CDR3 is TGTGCCAGCAGCTTAGTTACAGTCTACGAGCAGTACTTC.

The chain uses TRBV6-4 and TRBJ2-3, with TRBD2 matching over 7 bases. The germline CDR1 and CDR2 sequences are MRHNA and SNTAGT. The CDR3 totals 15 residues. With V trimmed by 3 bases and J by 5 bases, 8 bases remained unmatched. CDR3: CASSESSGVGDTQYF. The CDR3 region has the DNA TGTGCCAGCAGTGAATCGAGCGGGGTGGGAGATACGCAGTATTTT.

The chain links TRBV7-9 to TRBJ2-7; the D is unclear. The CDR3 is 15 residues long. V was clipped by 4 bases and J by 3 bases, with 16 bases between them. Looked up from germline, CDR1 is SEHNR and CDR2 is FQNEAQ (reference sequence). This CDR3 is CASSSPSTPNYEQYF. CDR3 DNA: TGTGCCAGCAGCTCGCCTTCGACACCGAACTACGAGCAGTACTTC.

This clone was seen a handful of times. The chain is built from TRBV6-5 and TRBJ2-1; possibly TRBD1 for D (6 bases). V was trimmed by 2 bases and J by 5 bases, leaving 13 bases between them. Germline loops: CDR1 MNHEY, CDR2 SVGAGI. The CDR3 runs to 15 residues. CDR3 amino acids: CASSYEQGIHNEQFF. CDR3 bases: TGTGCCAGCAGTTACGAACAGGGTATCCACAATGAGCAGTTCTTC.

This clone has only a few counts. The chain recombines TRBV4-2 with TRBJ2-5; D gene uncertain. CDR1 is LGHNA and CDR2 is YNFKEQ in the germline V gene. The CDR3 consists of 17 residues. V lost 0 bases and J lost 1, with 15 bases in between. The CDR3 loop reads CASSQDPFRPGQETQYF. For the CDR3, the DNA is TGTGCCAGCAGCCAAGATCCCTTTCGGCCAGGCCAAGAGACCCAGTACTTC.

The gene calls are TRBV6-6 and TRBJ1-6; TRBD1 matches at 9 bases. Germline V gene lookup returns CDR1 MNHNY and CDR2 SVGAGI (reference sequence). The CDR3 spans 15 residues. J was trimmed by 10 bases and V by 0 bases; bases with no gene match: 4. CDR3 residues: CASSYSQGAESPLHF. The CDR3 region has the DNA TGTGCCAGCAGTTACTCACAGGGGGCGGAATCACCCCTCCACTTT.